A selection of T cell receptor beta chains follows, all from one sample in a study of T cell repertoires in cytomegalovirus infection. TCRdb re-analysed the reads in MiXCR, keeping a single row per CDR3 protein. Of 560,000 or so distinct CDR3 sequences listed, approximately 17% are singletons. Sequenced sample: CD8+ T cells from PBMCs. Receptors were obtained from a human donor in good health (CMV status not recorded). Some clones in this sample may be carry-over from other donors' samples. Each CDR3 is given with its conserved first and last residue. The D gene is left open where the match is weak. Clone size is not always given. Where it is, it says once, few, many or a class for expanded clones.

v_call	j_call	clone_size	d_call	cdr3_nt	cdr3_aa
TRBV6-5	TRBJ2-7	many	TRBD2	TGTGCCAGCACTCTGACCGCGGGAGGATACGAGCAGTACTTC	CASTLTAGGYEQYF
TRBV4-2	TRBJ2-2	few	TRBD2	TGTGCCAGCAGCCAAGGCGGGAGGACCTACACCGGGGAGCTGTTTTTT	CASSQGGRTYTGELFF
TRBV7-9	TRBJ2-7	many	NA	TGTGCCAGCAGTAAGGGTTTCGTCTACGAGCAGTACTTC	CASSKGFVYEQYF
TRBV11-2	TRBJ2-7	many	NA	TGTGCCAGCAGCTTCAGCCGCGGATCCTACGAGCAGTACTTC	CASSFSRGSYEQYF
TRBV6-1	TRBJ2-7	NA	NA	TGTGCCAGCAGTGAAGACAGCCCGAGCTACGAGCAGTACTTC	CASSEDSPSYEQYF
TRBV20-1	TRBJ2-3	NA	TRBD2	TGCAGTGCAAACGGTTGGGAGGGAGATACGCAGTATTTT	CSANGWEGDTQYF
TRBV15	TRBJ1-3	many	NA	TGTGCCACCAGCAAACCTATGGGAAGCTCTGGAAACACCATATATTTT	CATSKPMGSSGNTIYF
TRBV12-3/TRBV12-4	TRBJ2-1	many	NA	TGTGCCAGCAACCCCTTTGGGGCAGGGGACAATGAGCAGTTCTTC	CASNPFGAGDNEQFF
TRBV9	TRBJ1-2	NA	NA	TGTGCCAGCAGCGTAGCTCTGGGACCCCAGGATGGCTACACCTTC	CASSVALGPQDGYTF
TRBV5-4	TRBJ2-7	NA	NA	TGTGCCAGCAGCAGGGACCCTCGCCTATACGAGCAGTACTTC	CASSRDPRLYEQYF
TRBV3-1	TRBJ2-3	few	TRBD2	TGTGCCAGCAGCCACGGAACTAGCGGACGCACAGATACGCAGTATTTT	CASSHGTSGRTDTQYF
TRBV27	TRBJ2-5	many	TRBD2	TGTGCCAGCAGTACCCGGACTAGCGGGCACCAAGAGACCCAGTACTTC	CASSTRTSGHQETQYF
TRBV7-6	TRBJ1-1	many	NA	TGTGCCAGCAGCTATACGGGGGGAGATAACACTGAAGCTTTCTTT	CASSYTGGDNTEAFF
TRBV5-6	TRBJ2-7	many	NA	TGTGCCAGCAGCTTGATTGACAGATCCTACGAGCAGTACTTC	CASSLIDRSYEQYF
TRBV14	TRBJ2-5	few	TRBD1	TGTGCCAGCAGCCTCCCGCTCTGGGACAGGGAGGATGAGACCCAGTACTTC	CASSLPLWDREDETQYF
TRBV24-1	TRBJ2-2	NA	NA	TGTGCCACCAGTGATTTTCCTGGGGAGCTGTTTTTT	CATSDFPGELFF
TRBV27	TRBJ1-1	few	NA	TGTGCCAGCAGTTCCTCTAACGGGACGCGGAACACTGAAGCTTTCTTT	CASSSSNGTRNTEAFF
TRBV4-1	TRBJ2-1	many	NA	TGCGCCAGCAGCCCCGGACACCCGGCGGGTGAGCAGTTCTTC	CASSPGHPAGEQFF
TRBV27	TRBJ2-2	few	TRBD2	TGTGCCAGCACCATAGCGGGGGGGCCCCCCGCGAACACCGGGGAGCTGTTTTTT	CASTIAGGPPANTGELFF
TRBV19	TRBJ1-4	few	NA	TGTGCCAGTAGTATCCGGGGGCGCGGTGAAAAACTGTTTTTT	CASSIRGRGEKLFF
TRBV20-1	TRBJ2-1	few	TRBD2	TGCAGTGCTAGGGAACTAGCGCCCTCCTACAATGAGCAGTTCTTC	CSARELAPSYNEQFF
TRBV19	TRBJ2-1	few	NA	TGTGCCAGTAGTATCCGACTAGTGGGGAATGAGCAGTTCTTC	CASSIRLVGNEQFF
TRBV7-3	TRBJ2-3	NA	TRBD2	TGTGCCAGCAGCATAGGACTAGCCACCACAGATACGCAGTATTTT	CASSIGLATTDTQYF
TRBV27	TRBJ2-7	many	TRBD1	TGTGCCAGCAGCACGGGGACAGGGGTCGAGCAGTACTTC	CASSTGTGVEQYF
TRBV7-2	TRBJ2-7	many	NA	TGTGCCAGCAGCTTGGACATTTACTACGAGCAGTACTTC	CASSLDIYYEQYF
TRBV11-2	TRBJ1-2	many	NA	TGTGCCAGCAGCTTAGTCTCCGGGCACAGTGGTGGCTACACCTTC	CASSLVSGHSGGYTF
TRBV19	TRBJ2-1	few	TRBD1	TGTGCCAGTAGTCGGGACAGGGAGAATCACCACAATGAGCAGTTCTTC	CASSRDRENHHNEQFF
TRBV10-3	TRBJ1-1	NA	NA	TGTGCCATCAGTGAGTCGAGTTTACTGGCTTTCTTT	CAISESSLLAFF
TRBV7-6	TRBJ2-1	many	NA	TGTGCCAGCAGCGCCATCGGTCAAAGCTCCTACAATGAGCAGTTCTTC	CASSAIGQSSYNEQFF
TRBV20-1	TRBJ2-7	once	NA	TGCAGTGCGTCCGGGATCCAGAAAACCTACGAGCAGTACTTC	CSASGIQKTYEQYF
TRBV28	TRBJ2-3	many	NA	TGTGCCAGCAGTCATTCCGGGATTCATACGCAGTATTTT	CASSHSGIHTQYF
TRBV7-2	TRBJ2-7	many	NA	TGTGCCAGCAGCTTTTCAGCGGAGGGGTCCTACGAGCAGTACTTC	CASSFSAEGSYEQYF
TRBV11-2	TRBJ1-2	many	TRBD1	TGTGCCAGCAGCTCCCCGGGACAGGCGCCTTCCAACTATGGCTACACCTTC	CASSSPGQAPSNYGYTF
TRBV6-5	TRBJ2-3	once	NA	TGTGCCAGCAGTGGGGGACTGGAAGATACGCAGTATTTT	CASSGGLEDTQYF
TRBV29-1	TRBJ1-2	NA	NA	TGCAGCGTTGAAGGTGTCGGGACGGGACCCAACTATGGCTACACCTTC	CSVEGVGTGPNYGYTF
TRBV2	TRBJ1-4	NA	NA	TGTGCCAGCTTCCCCAGGGCGGCTAATGAAAAACTGTTTTTT	CASFPRAANEKLFF
TRBV15	TRBJ1-5	many	TRBD1	TGTGCCACCAGCACGCCCGGACAGGTCTACAATCAGCCCCAGCATTTT	CATSTPGQVYNQPQHF
TRBV6-5	TRBJ1-2	many	NA	TGTGCCAGCAGTTACGTAACCTCCTCGGGCTATGGCTACACCTTC	CASSYVTSSGYGYTF
TRBV6-5	TRBJ1-1	NA	NA	TGTGCCAGCAGTTACTCGGGGAACCAAGCTTTCTTT	CASSYSGNQAFF
TRBV19	TRBJ1-5	NA	TRBD1	TGTGCCAGTAGTCGACAGGGTAATAGCAATCAGCCCCAGCATTTT	CASSRQGNSNQPQHF
TRBV28	TRBJ2-7	NA	TRBD1	TGTGCCAGCAGCCCCCTTGGGACAGGGGACGAGCAGTACTTC	CASSPLGTGDEQYF
TRBV9	TRBJ1-5	many	NA	TGTGCCAGCAGCGACGGACGGCGCAATCAGCCCCAGCATTTT	CASSDGRRNQPQHF